This TCR beta chain was identified during a study of tumor-infiltrating lymphocytes in primary liver carcinoma. Across the whole study: Staging placed the tumors at T1-T3 N0M0, and they measured about 4.2 to 10 cm across. Tissue type made little difference to sample yields of roughly 3.65 to 8 million productive TCRbeta reads. Points from the study as a whole: CD4+ and CD8+ repertoires could not be compared in these unsorted bulk samples.

From 400 to 550 ng total RNA, TCR beta cDNA was generated with a primer in the constant region. It was through three nested multiplex PCR rounds of slightly modified ARM-PCR that TCR beta libraries arose. With TRBV1-TRBV30 forward primers and a C-beta reverse primer, the first two PCR rounds were run for nine to eleven cycles each. MiXCR, run by TCRdb on the multiplex PCR reads, gives a single entry per CDR3 protein. The sample has about 330,000 distinct CDR3 sequences, approximately 65% seen once. This clonotype was seen a few times. The antigen is undetermined. Unsorted whole blood yielded the blood RNA, and germline DNA was also extracted. Patients were chronically HBV-infected and treatment-naive. The germline V gene encodes CDR1 SGHKS and CDR2 YYEKEE (reference sequence). This CDR3 spans 16 amino acids. Trimming removed 4 bases from V and 3 bases from J; junction bases left unmatched: 7.

Sequencing was performed on peripheral blood. The sequence was obtained from a man aged 35 to 55 with primary liver carcinoma and hepatitis B virus infection. The V call is TRBV5-5, the J call TRBJ1-3; 10 bases fit TRBD1. In nucleotides, the CDR3 is TGTGCCAGCAGCGAGGGACAGGGGCTTGGTGGAAACACCATATATTTT. Its translation is CASSEGQGLGGNTIYF.